This TCR beta chain was sequenced during a study of blood T cell repertoires in COVID-19. Study context: COVID-19 samples collected from the United States, Italy and Spain covered acute and convalescent phases. T cells, B-cell-depleted T cells, or PBMCs supplied cDNA or gDNA.

This CDR3 comprises 13 residues. Germline-derived CDR1 and CDR2 are SQVTM and ANQGSEA. With V trimmed by 4 bases and J by 5 bases, 2 bases remained unmatched. This clone was seen a handful of times. Per the original data handling: Amplification from reference gene primers served as the basis for estimated nucleated cell counts. Produced via immunoSEQ multiplex PCR; TCRdb's table is partial and in-frame only. For V, J and clone size, that table is used; D and trimming come from the DNA. Of about 190,000 clones in the sample, 85% to 90% are singletons; the top ten hold around 13%. Seattle's cohort entered during active infection and was followed longitudinally.

The specimen was peripheral blood. The rearrangement joins TRBV29-1 to TRBJ2-7; 13 nucleotides align to TRBD2. This TCR derives from a woman in her seventies with COVID-19, enrolled during active disease. This chain's CDR3 is CSVVGTSGNEQYF. The CDR3 nucleotides read TGCAGCGTTGTTGGGACTAGCGGGAACGAGCAGTACTTC.